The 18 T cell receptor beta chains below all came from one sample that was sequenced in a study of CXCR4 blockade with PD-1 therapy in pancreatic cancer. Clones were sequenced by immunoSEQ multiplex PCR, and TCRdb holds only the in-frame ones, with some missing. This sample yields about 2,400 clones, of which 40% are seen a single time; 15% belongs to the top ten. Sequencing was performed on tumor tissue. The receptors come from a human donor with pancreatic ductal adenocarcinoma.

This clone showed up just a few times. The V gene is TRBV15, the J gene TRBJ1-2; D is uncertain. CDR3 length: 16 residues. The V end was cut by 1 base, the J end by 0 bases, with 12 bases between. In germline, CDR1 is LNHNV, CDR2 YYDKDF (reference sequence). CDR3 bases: TGTGCCACCAGCAGAGGCGGGCCGTTAGCTAACTATGGCTACACCTTC. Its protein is CATSRGGPLANYGYTF.

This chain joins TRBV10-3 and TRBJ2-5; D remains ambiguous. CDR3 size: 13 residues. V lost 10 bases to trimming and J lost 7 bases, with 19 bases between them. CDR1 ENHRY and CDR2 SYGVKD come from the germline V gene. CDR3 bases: TGTGCCACCATGGGCGCCAGAGATGGGACCCAGTACTTC. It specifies CATMGARDGTQYF.

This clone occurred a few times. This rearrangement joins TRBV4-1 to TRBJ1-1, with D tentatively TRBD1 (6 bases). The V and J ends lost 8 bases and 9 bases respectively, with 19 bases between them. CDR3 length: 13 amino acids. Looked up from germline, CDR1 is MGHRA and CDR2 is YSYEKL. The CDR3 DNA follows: TGCGCCAGCCTCCAACAGGGCGTAGAAAAAGCTTTCTTT. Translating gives CASLQQGVEKAFF.

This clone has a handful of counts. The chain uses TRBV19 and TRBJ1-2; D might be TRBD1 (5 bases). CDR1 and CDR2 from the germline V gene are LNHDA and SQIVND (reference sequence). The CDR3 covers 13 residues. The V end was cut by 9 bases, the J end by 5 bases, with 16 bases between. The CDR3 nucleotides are TGTGCCAGCAGGCAGGGTTCTTGGTATGGCTACACCTTC. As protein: CASRQGSWYGYTF.

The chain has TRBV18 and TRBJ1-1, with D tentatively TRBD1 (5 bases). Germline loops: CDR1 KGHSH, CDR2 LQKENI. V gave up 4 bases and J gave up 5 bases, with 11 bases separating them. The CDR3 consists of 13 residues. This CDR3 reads CASSLAGITEAFF. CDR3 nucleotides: TGTGCCAGCTCACTAGCAGGGATTACTGAAGCTTTCTTT.

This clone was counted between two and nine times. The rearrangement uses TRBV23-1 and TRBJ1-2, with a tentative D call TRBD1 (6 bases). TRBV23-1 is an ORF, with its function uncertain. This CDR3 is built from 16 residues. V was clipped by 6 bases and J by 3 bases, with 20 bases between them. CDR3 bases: TGCGCCAGCAGCCAAGCTTTCCAGGGGCAAGACTATGGCTACACCTTC. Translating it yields CASSQAFQGQDYGYTF.

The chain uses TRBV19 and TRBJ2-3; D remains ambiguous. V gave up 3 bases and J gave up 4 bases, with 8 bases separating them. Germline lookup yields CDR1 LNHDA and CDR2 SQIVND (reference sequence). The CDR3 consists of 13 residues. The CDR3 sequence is CASSMASSDTQYF. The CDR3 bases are TGTGCCAGTAGTATGGCCAGTTCAGATACGCAGTATTTT.

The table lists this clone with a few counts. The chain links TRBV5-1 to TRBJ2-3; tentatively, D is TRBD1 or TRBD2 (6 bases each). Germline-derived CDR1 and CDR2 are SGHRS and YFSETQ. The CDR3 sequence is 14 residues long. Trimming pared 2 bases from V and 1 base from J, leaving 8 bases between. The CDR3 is CASSLGGRTDTQYF. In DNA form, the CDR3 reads TGCGCCAGCAGCTTAGGGGGGCGCACAGATACGCAGTATTTT.

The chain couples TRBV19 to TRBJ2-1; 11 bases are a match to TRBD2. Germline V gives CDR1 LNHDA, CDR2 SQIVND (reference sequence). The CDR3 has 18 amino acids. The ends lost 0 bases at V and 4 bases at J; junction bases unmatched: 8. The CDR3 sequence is CASSIDGRGTSGYNEQFF. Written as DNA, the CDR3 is TGTGCCAGTAGTATAGACGGGAGAGGGACTAGCGGATACAATGAGCAGTTCTTC.

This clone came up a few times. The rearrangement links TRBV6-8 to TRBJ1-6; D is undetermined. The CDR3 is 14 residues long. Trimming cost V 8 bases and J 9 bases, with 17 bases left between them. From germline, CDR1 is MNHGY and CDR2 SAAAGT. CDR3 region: CASGLRQISSPLHF. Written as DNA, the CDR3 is TGTGCCAGCGGACTGAGGCAGATAAGTTCACCCCTCCACTTT.

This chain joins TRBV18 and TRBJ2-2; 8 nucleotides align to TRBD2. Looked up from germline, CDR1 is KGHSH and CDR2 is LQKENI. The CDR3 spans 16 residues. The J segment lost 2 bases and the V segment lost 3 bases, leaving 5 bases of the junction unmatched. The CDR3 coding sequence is TGTGCCAGCTCACCCAGACTAGCGACCAACACCGGGGAGCTGTTTTTT. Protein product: CASSPRLATNTGELFF. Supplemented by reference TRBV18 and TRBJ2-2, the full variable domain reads NAGVMQNPRHLVRRRGQEARLRCSPMKGHSHVYWYRQLPEEGLKFMVYLQKENIIDESGMPKERFSAEFPKEGPSILRIQQVVRGDSAAYFCASSPRLATNTGELFFGEGSRLTVL.

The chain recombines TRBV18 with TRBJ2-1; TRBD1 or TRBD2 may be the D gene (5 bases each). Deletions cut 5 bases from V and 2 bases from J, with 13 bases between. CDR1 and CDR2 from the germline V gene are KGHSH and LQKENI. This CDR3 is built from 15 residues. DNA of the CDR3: TGTGCCAGCTCAGTAGGGACGGGCACCTACAATGAGCAGTTCTTC. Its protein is CASSVGTGTYNEQFF.

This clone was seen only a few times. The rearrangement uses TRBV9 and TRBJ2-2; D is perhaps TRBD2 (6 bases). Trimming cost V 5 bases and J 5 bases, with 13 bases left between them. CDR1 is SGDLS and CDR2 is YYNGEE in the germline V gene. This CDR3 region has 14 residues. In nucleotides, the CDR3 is TGTGCCAGCAGGGTGGAGGGGCCGACCGGGGAGCTGTTTTTT. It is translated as CASRVEGPTGELFF.

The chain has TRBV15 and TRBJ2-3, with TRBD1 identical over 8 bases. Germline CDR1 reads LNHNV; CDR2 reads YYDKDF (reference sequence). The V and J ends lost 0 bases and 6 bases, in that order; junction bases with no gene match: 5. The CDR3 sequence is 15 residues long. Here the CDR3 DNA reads TGTGCCACCAGCAGAGATTCAGGGGGCTGGGATACGCAGTATTTT. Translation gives CATSRDSGGWDTQYF.

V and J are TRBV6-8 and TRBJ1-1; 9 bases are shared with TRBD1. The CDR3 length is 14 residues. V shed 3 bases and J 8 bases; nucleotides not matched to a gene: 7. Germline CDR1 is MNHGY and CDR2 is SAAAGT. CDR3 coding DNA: TGTGCCAGCAGTTATCAAGCCGGGACAGGGGAAGCTTTCTTT. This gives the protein CASSYQAGTGEAFF.

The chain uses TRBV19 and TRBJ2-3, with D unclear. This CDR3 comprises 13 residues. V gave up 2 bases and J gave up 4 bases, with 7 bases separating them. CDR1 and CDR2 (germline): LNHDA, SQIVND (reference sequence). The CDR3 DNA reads TGTGCCAGTAGTATAAGTTTCCCAGATACGCAGTATTTT. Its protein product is CASSISFPDTQYF.

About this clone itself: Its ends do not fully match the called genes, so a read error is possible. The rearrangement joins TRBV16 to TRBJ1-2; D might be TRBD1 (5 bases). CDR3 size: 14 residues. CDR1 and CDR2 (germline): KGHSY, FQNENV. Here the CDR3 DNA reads TGTGCCAGCAGCCAATTAGGGGAGGATCTTGGCTACATCTTC. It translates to CASSQLGEDLGYIF. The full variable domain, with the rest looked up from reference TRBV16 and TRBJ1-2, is GEEVAQTPKHLVRGEGQKAKLYCAPIKGHSYVFWYQQVLKNEFKFLISFQNENVFDETGMPKERFSAKCLPNSPCSLEIQATKLEDSAVYFCASSQLGEDLGYIFGSGTRLTVV.

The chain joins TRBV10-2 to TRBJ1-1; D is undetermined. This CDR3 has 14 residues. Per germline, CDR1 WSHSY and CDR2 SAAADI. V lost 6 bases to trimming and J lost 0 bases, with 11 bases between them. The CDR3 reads CASRILNMNTEAFF. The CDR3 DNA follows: TGCGCCAGCAGGATACTGAATATGAACACTGAAGCTTTCTTT.